The source of this TCR beta chain is a study of T cells after posttransplantation cyclophosphamide. Study-level findings and limits: Recipient CMV seropositivity and CMV reactivation strongly tracked TRB clonality. Donor-recipient repertoire similarity was low at 1-2 months, rising over year one. Tissue-infiltrating T cells from skin or gut overlapped little with blood T cells.

On the day of bone marrow donation, the related graft donor provided peripheral blood. Using immunoSEQ multiplex PCR, the repertoire was profiled, and TCRdb retains in-frame clones only, with some absent. The sample shows under 45,000 clones, none of them appearing just once. Ten or more counts support this clone. Its antigen is not identified. The germline V gene encodes CDR1 GTSNPN and CDR2 SVGIG (reference sequence). The CDR3 loop spans 14 amino acids. The V and J ends lost 2 bases and 7 bases respectively, with 14 bases between them. Sequencing was done on a sample of PBMCs. The rearrangement joins TRBV30 to TRBJ2-2; tentatively, D is TRBD2 (6 bases). This sequence originates from a woman between 50 and 59 years old in good health and a related stem cell transplant donor. CDR3 sequence (DNA): TGTGCCTGGAGTCGAGGACTAAGGGTCGGGGAGCTGTTTTTT. It is translated as CAWSRGLRVGELFF.